This T cell receptor beta chain was sequenced in a study of blood T cell repertoires in COVID-19 (TCRdb year 2020). Study-wide context: Collaborator samples came from the United States, Italy and Spain and covered acute and convalescent phases of COVID-19. Deeply sampled blood TCRbeta repertoires from subjects exposed to, actively infected with, or recovered from COVID-19 were included in the dataset. Where available, HLA class I and class II types were obtained from metadata supplied by the sample provider rather than from assay-based typing. Sample metadata almost always included a de-identified subject ID, COVID-19 status, age in years and sex. The repertoires were made available in a free public database intended to serve as a resource for research on the immune response to SARS-CoV-2. Samples came from the ongoing ImmuneRACE study (first 160 participants) plus 1,254 subjects from 6 global collaborators. The material from the prospective study consisted of cDNA or gDNA derived from T cells, B-cell-depleted T cells, or PBMCs. The paper as a whole reports these results and caveats: The quantity of clinical and demographic metadata differed by source and by participant and was supplied without curation.

Including the terminal cysteine and phenylalanine, the CDR3 comprises 14 residues. CDR3 DNA is the only sequence kept; it has 42 bases, read in frame from the first base. From the germline V gene, CDR1 is MRHNA and CDR2 is SNTAGT. V is cut by 6 bases and J by 7 bases, and the space between the germline ends is 13 bases. Turning to this clone: No antigen is known for it. No qualities accompany the bases; no much larger clone lies one base away.

TCRbeta CDR3 regions were amplified from genomic DNA using the immunoSEQ Assay, a bias-controlled multiplex PCR. Regarding the original processing steps: Nucleated cell counts per sample were estimated from amplification of reference gene primers within the assay. Sequence reads were collapsed and filtered to measure the absolute abundance of every unique TCRbeta CDR3 rearrangement. For each sample, productive Simpson clonality was calculated as the square root of Simpson's diversity index across productive rearrangements. This immuneACCESS table, as held by TCRdb, lists in-frame sequences with V and J called but not all clones. Of the missing ones, under half trace to an unresolved V gene in checked studies; the others have no known cause. The V and J calls and clone size are taken from that table; D and trimming were inferred from the DNA. Across this sample there are more than 300,000 clones, with 85% to 90% seen only once. The ten largest clones capture more than 1% of the sample.

Participants in the prospective study were enrolled through a virtual design, were aged about 18 to 89 years, and lived in under 25 United States geographic areas. Cohort assignment in the prospective study relied on participant-reported clinical history from a screening survey and a study questionnaire. ImmuneRACE Cohort 3 recovered participants were defined by two consecutive negative NP/OP PCR tests, healthcare professional clearance, or symptom resolution. In the prospective study, mobile phlebotomists collected whole blood, serum and a nasopharyngeal or oropharyngeal swab from each participant. Additional blood draws and questionnaires over an approximately two-month period could optionally be provided by prospective study participants. Prospective study blood samples were shipped either frozen or at room temperature before DNA extraction.

Recombination linked TRBV6-4 to TRBJ1-6; the D segment could be TRBD1, given 5 matching bases. What was sequenced was PBMCs or T cells enriched from blood (not recorded which). The sequence came from a woman younger than 35 who had recovered from COVID-19. At the DNA level, the sequence is TGTGCCAGCAGCCCTCAGGGCCTAAATTCACCCCTCCACTTT. The encoded protein is CASSPQGLNSPLHF.